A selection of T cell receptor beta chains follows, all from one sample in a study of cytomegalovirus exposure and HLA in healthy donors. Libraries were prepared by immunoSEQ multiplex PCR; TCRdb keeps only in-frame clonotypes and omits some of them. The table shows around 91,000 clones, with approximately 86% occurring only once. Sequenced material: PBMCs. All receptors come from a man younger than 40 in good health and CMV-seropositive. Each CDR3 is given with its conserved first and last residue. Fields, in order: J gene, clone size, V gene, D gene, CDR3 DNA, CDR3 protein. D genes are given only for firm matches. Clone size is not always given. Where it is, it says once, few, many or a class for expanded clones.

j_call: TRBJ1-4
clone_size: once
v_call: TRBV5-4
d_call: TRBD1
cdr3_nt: TGTGCCAGCAGCTTGGCAGGGGGCCAGAATGAAAAACTGTTTTTT
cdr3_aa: CASSLAGGQNEKLFF

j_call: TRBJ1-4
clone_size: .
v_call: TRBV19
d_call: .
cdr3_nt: TGTGCCAGTACGCCCCCAGGGGCACGGGAAAAACTGTTTTTT
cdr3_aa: CASTPPGAREKLFF

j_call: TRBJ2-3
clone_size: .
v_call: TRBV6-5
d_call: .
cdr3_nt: TGTGCCAGCAGCCCACCCGCAGCAGATACGCAGTATTTT
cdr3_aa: CASSPPAADTQYF

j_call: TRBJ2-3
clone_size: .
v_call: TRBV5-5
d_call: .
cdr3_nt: TGTGCCAGCACGAGCCGGGACACCCGCACAGATACGCAGTATTTT
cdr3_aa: CASTSRDTRTDTQYF

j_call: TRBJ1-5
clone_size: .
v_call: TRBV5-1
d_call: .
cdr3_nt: TGCGCCAGCAGCTTGGCGGGGGTTGGCCAGCCCCAGCATTTT
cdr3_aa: CASSLAGVGQPQHF

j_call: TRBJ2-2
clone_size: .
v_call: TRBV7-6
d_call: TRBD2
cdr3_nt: TGTGCCAGCAGCTTAGCAGCGGGAGGGGCCGGGGAGCTGTTTTTT
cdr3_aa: CASSLAAGGAGELFF

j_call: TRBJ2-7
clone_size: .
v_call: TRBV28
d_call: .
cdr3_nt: TGTGCCAGCAGTCCACTTAGGACACACTACGAGCAGTACTTC
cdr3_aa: CASSPLRTHYEQYF

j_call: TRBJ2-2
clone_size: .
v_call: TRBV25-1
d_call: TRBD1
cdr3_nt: TGTGCCAGCACCCCTGTGACAGGGACCCCGAACACCGGGGAGCTGTTTTTT
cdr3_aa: CASTPVTGTPNTGELFF

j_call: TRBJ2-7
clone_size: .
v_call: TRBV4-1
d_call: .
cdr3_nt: TGCGCCAGCAGCCCCGACAGGGACTCCTCCTACGAGCAGTACTTC
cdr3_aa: CASSPDRDSSYEQYF

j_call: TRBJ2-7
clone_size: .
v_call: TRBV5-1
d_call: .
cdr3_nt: TGCGCCAGCAGCTGGGCGGGGACTGGCGACTACGAGCAGTACTTC
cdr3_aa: CASSWAGTGDYEQYF

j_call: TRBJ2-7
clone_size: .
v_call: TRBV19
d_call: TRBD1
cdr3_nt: TGTGCCAGTAGCGGGACAGGAGTACCCTACGAGCAGTACTTC
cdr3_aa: CASSGTGVPYEQYF

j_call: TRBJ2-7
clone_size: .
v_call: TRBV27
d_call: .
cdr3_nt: TGTGCCAGCAGTTTAGGCGGATCGGGGTACTACGAGCAGTACTTC
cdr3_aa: CASSLGGSGYYEQYF

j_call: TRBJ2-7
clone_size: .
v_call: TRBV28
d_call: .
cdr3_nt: TGTGCCAGCAGTATGGGACTCAGCTCCTACGAGCAGTACTTC
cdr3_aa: CASSMGLSSYEQYF

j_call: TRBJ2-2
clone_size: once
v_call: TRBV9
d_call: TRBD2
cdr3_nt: TGTGCCAGCAGCGCGAGCGGGAGGAGCACCGGGGAGCTGTTTTTT
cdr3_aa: CASSASGRSTGELFF

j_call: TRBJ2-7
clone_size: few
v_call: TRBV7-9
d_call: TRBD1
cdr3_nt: TGTGCCAGCAGCTCGGGACAGACAGGGGGGTTCTACGAGCAGTACTTC
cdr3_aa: CASSSGQTGGFYEQYF

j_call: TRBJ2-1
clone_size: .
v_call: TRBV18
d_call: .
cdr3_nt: TGTGCCAGCTCCCCAACCGGGGACAATGAGCAGTTCTTC
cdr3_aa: CASSPTGDNEQFF

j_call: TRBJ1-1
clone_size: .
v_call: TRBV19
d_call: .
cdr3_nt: TGTGCCAGTAGTTCCGGCAGTGGGCTCACTGAAGCTTTCTTT
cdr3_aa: CASSSGSGLTEAFF

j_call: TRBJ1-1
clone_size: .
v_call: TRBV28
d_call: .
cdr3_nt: TGTGCCAGCAGTCCGACTATGAACACTGAAGCTTTCTTT
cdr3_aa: CASSPTMNTEAFF